This is a list of T cell receptor beta chains from one sample in a study of cytomegalovirus exposure and HLA in healthy donors. Sequencing was performed with immunoSEQ multiplex PCR; in TCRdb, only in-frame clones are kept and a portion is missing. The data contain about 250,000 clones, approximately 70% of them seen just once; the ten biggest clones take up under 2.5%. Sequenced input: PBMCs. These receptors were taken from a female donor in good health and CMV-seronegative. Both conserved end residues are part of each CDR3. Fields, in order: D gene, clone size, J gene, V gene, CDR3 DNA, CDR3 protein. The D gene is left open where the match is weak. Some rows mark clone size as missing; the rest say once, few, many or name a class of expanded clone.

TRBD2 | NA | TRBJ2-5 | TRBV5-6 | TGTGCCAGCAGCTTGGCACCTACTAGCGGGAGGGCTGGAGAGACCCAGTACTTC | CASSLAPTSGRAGETQYF
TRBD2 | NA | TRBJ2-5 | TRBV2 | TGTGCCAGCGGGTTTGGTAGCGGGAGGAACCAAGAGACCCAGTACTTC | CASGFGSGRNQETQYF
NA | NA | TRBJ2-2 | TRBV15 | TGTGCCACCAGCAGCGTACAGGGACGAGGCGGGGAGCTGTTTTTT | CATSSVQGRGGELFF
TRBD1 | NA | TRBJ2-3 | TRBV19 | TGTGCCAGTACCAGCCAGGACAGGGGGACCACAGATACGCAGTATTTT | CASTSQDRGTTDTQYF
TRBD1 | few | TRBJ1-5 | TRBV11-2 | TGTGCCAGCAGCTTGGGACAGGGATTCAATCAGCCCCAGCATTTT | CASSLGQGFNQPQHF
TRBD1 | few | TRBJ1-2 | TRBV28 | TGTGCCAGTCAGACAGGGGATATTGGCTACACCTTC | CASQTGDIGYTF
TRBD1 | NA | TRBJ1-5 | TRBV7-2 | TGTGCCAGCAGCTCCGGACAGGGGCGAGCGGATCAGCCCCAGCATTTT | CASSSGQGRADQPQHF
NA | NA | TRBJ1-1 | TRBV7-9 | TGTTCCAGCAGCTTAGGTCTGACTGAAGCTTTCTTT | CSSSLGLTEAFF
NA | once | TRBJ1-2 | TRBV5-1 | TGCGCCAGCAGCTTGAACAGCCAAAACTATGGCTACACCTTC | CASSLNSQNYGYTF
NA | NA | TRBJ1-5 | TRBV19 | TGTGCCAGTACCACAAGGCAGGGAAATCAGCCCCAGCATTTT | CASTTRQGNQPQHF
TRBD1 | NA | TRBJ2-7 | TRBV7-9 | TGTGCCAGCAGATCCGGGACAGATACCTACGAGCAGTACTTC | CASRSGTDTYEQYF
NA | NA | TRBJ2-7 | TRBV2 | TGTGCCAGCAGGGGGGGAGCGTACGAGCAGTACTTC | CASRGGAYEQYF
NA | NA | TRBJ2-1 | TRBV28 | TGTGCCAGCAGGCCCCCCACTACTTACTCCTACAATGAGCAGTTCTTC | CASRPPTTYSYNEQFF
TRBD1 | NA | TRBJ2-7 | TRBV4-1 | TGCGCCAGCAGCCAAGGGACAGGTTACGAGCAGTACTTC | CASSQGTGYEQYF
NA | NA | TRBJ2-7 | TRBV30 | TGTGCCTGGAGTGGCCTAGGTTACGAGCAGTACTTC | CAWSGLGYEQYF
TRBD2 | NA | TRBJ2-1 | TRBV6-1 | TGTGCCAGCAGTGAGAATATGGCGGGAGGGTTTTACAATGAGCAGTTCTTC | CASSENMAGGFYNEQFF
TRBD1 | NA | TRBJ2-7 | TRBV6-4 | TGTGCCAGCAGTGATTTGGACAGGGTCGACGAGCAGTACTTC | CASSDLDRVDEQYF
TRBD2 | NA | TRBJ2-7 | TRBV2 | TGTGCCAGCAGTAACCGTCAAAGCGGGACCAGGGACGAGCAGTACTTC | CASSNRQSGTRDEQYF
TRBD1 | once | TRBJ2-7 | TRBV5-5 | TGTGCCAGCAGCGTGATGATGGACAGGGGTTGGGACGAGCAGTACTTC | CASSVMMDRGWDEQYF
NA | NA | TRBJ1-2 | TRBV7-9 | TGTGCCAGCAGCCAAGGGGGGGAGGCCTATGGCTACACCTTC | CASSQGGEAYGYTF
TRBD2 | NA | TRBJ2-2 | TRBV4-1 | TGCGCCAGCAGCCTCCGGTCCCGGGAGGGGGCGAACACCGGGGAGCTGTTTTTT | CASSLRSREGANTGELFF
NA | NA | TRBJ2-2 | TRBV19 | TGTGCCAGTAAAGGTCTGCGGGAGAACACCGGGGAGCTGTTTTTT | CASKGLRENTGELFF
NA | NA | TRBJ2-3 | TRBV4-1 | TGCGCCAGCAGCCCTCGGGGGGATACGCAGTATTTT | CASSPRGDTQYF
NA | NA | TRBJ1-3 | TRBV6-1 | TGTGCCAGCAGTGAAGGTAGGACAGCTGGCTCTGGAAACACCATATATTTT | CASSEGRTAGSGNTIYF
NA | once | TRBJ2-4 | TRBV2 | TGTGCCAGCATTTCCTTAAACATTCAGTACTTC | CASISLNIQYF
NA | few | TRBJ2-2 | TRBV7-9 | TGTGCCAGCCGAGTCTCGAACACCGGGGAGCTGTTTTTT | CASRVSNTGELFF
TRBD2 | NA | TRBJ2-7 | TRBV11-2 | TGTGCCAGCAGCCCCCTGTATAGCGGGAGGCCGAACGAGCAGTACTTC | CASSPLYSGRPNEQYF
TRBD1 | NA | TRBJ2-7 | TRBV5-1 | TGCGCCAGCAGCAGGGGACAGGGATTCTACGAGCAGTACTTC | CASSRGQGFYEQYF
NA | NA | TRBJ2-1 | TRBV5-6 | TGTGCCAGCAGCGAAGCGACAGCCAAAGGATTCTTC | CASSEATAKGFF
NA | NA | TRBJ1-5 | TRBV7-2 | TGTGCCAGCAGCTTTAGCCTACAGGGAAATCAGCCCCAGCATTTT | CASSFSLQGNQPQHF
NA | few | TRBJ2-2 | TRBV25-1 | TGTGCCAGCAGTGACGCTGGTGGCGGCACCGGGGAGCTGTTTTTT | CASSDAGGGTGELFF
NA | few | TRBJ2-5 | TRBV13 | TGTGCCAGCAGCTCCCCAGGGGCGGGAGTCGGGGAGACCCAGTACTTC | CASSSPGAGVGETQYF
NA | NA | TRBJ1-2 | TRBV2 | TGTGCCAGCCTCGGGCGGGACCTTAAGGGATACTATGGCTACACCTTC | CASLGRDLKGYYGYTF
NA | NA | TRBJ2-3 | TRBV5-1 | TGCGCCAGCAGCTTGGCCCAACAGGTTTGGAATACGCAGTATTTT | CASSLAQQVWNTQYF
TRBD2 | NA | TRBJ2-7 | TRBV7-9 | TGTGCCAGCAGCCCGACTAGCGGGAGGACGTTCGCCGAGCAGTACTTC | CASSPTSGRTFAEQYF
TRBD2 | NA | TRBJ2-1 | TRBV9 | TGTGCCAGCAGCGTAGGGGCTAGCGGGGGACGGGAGCAGTTCTTC | CASSVGASGGREQFF
NA | NA | TRBJ1-3 | TRBV11-2 | TGTGCCAGCACACCCGTCCAGGGCGCTGGAAACACCATATATTTT | CASTPVQGAGNTIYF
TRBD1 | NA | TRBJ1-5 | TRBV28 | TGTGCCAGCACCTACAGGGACAGGGGAAGTCAGCCCCAGCATTTT | CASTYRDRGSQPQHF
NA | NA | TRBJ1-2 | TRBV19 | TGTGCCACTAGTTCCTCGGTTGCTAACTATGGCTACACCTTC | CATSSSVANYGYTF
NA | few | TRBJ2-2 | TRBV11-2 | TGTGCCAGCAGCGCCCCGTCCCTAGAAACCGGGGAGCTGTTTTTT | CASSAPSLETGELFF
TRBD2 | few | TRBJ2-1 | TRBV27 | TGTGCCAGCAGTTTATCGCAACTAGCGGGAGGCCCTGTCAATGAGCAGTTCTTC | CASSLSQLAGGPVNEQFF
NA | NA | TRBJ2-6 | TRBV5-1 | TGCGCCAGCAGCTACTCTCCAGGCTCTGGGGCCAACGTCCTGACTTTC | CASSYSPGSGANVLTF